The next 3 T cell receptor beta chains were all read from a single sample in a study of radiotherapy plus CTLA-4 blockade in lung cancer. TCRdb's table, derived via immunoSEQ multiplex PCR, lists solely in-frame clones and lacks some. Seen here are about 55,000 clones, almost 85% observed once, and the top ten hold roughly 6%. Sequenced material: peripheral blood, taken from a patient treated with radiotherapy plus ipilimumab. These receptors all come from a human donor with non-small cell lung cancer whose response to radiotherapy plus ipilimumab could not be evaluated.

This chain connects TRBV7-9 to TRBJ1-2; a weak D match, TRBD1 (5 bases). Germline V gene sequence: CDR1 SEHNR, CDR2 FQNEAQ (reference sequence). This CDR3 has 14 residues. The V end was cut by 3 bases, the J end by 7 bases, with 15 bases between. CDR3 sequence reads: CASSLDDRIVGYTF. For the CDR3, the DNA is TGTGCCAGCAGCTTGGACGACAGAATTGTTGGCTACACCTTC.

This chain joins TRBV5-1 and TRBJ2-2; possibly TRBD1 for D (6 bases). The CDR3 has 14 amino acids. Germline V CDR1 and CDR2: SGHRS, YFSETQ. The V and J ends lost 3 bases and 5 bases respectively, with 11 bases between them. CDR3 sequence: CASSSGHNTGELFF. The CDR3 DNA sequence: TGCGCCAGCAGCTCGGGACATAATACCGGGGAGCTGTTTTTT.

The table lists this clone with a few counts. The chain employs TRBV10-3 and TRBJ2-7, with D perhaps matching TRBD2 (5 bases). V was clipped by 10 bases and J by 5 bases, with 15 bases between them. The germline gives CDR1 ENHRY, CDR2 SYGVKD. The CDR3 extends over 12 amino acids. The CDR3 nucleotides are TGTGCCACCCGACAAGACGGGGACGAGCAGTACTTC. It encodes CATRQDGDEQYF.